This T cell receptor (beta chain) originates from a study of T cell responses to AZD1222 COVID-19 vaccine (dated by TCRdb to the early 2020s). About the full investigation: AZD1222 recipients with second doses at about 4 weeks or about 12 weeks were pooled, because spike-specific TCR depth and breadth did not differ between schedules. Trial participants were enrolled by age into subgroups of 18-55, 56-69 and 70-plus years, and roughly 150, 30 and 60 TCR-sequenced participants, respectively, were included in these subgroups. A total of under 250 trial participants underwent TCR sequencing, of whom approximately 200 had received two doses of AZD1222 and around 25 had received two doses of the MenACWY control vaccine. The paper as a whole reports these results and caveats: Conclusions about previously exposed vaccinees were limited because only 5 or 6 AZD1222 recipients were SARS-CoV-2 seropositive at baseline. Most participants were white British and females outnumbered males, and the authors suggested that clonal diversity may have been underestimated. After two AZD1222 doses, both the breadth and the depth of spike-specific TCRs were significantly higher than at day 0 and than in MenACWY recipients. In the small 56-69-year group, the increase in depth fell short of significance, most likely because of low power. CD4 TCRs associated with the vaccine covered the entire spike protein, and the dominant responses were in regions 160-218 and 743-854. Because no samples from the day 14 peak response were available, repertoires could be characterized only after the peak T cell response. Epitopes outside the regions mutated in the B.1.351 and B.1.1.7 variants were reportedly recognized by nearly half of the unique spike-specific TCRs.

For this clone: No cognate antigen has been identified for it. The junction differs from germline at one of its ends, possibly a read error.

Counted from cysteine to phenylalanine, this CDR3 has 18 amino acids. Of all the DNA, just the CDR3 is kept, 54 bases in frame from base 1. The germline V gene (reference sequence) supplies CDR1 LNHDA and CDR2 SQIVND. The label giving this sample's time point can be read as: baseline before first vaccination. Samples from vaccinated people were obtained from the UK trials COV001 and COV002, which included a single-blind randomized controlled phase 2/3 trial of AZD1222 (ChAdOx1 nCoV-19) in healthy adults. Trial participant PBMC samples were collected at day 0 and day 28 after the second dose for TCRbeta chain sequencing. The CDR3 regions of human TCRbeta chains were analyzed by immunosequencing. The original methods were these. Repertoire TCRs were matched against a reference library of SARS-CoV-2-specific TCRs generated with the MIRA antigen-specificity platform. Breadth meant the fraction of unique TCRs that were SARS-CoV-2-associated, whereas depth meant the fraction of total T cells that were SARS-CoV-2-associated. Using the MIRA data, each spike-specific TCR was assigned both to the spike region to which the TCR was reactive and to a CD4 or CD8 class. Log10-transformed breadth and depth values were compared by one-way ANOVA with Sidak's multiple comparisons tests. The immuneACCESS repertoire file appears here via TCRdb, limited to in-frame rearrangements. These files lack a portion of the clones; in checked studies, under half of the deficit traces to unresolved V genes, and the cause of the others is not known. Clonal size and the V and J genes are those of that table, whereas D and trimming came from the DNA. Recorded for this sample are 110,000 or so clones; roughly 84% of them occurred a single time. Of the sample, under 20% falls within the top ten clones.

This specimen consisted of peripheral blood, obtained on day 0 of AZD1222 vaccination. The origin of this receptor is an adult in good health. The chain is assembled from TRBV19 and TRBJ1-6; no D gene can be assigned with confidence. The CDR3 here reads CANSNRRLGGLSNSPLHF. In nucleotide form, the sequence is TGTGCCAATAGTAACCGCCGCCTTGGAGGGCTTAGTAATTCACCCCTCCACTTT.